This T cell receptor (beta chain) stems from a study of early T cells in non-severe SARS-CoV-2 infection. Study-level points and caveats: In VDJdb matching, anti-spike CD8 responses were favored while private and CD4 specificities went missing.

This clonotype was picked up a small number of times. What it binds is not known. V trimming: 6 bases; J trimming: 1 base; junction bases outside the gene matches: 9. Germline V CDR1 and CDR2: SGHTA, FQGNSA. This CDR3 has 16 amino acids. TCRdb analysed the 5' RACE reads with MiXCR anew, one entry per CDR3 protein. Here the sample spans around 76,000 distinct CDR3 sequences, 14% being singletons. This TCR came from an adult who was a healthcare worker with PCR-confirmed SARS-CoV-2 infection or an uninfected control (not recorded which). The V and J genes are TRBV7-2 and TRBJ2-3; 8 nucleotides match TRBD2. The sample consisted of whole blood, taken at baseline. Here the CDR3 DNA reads TGTGCCAGCAGGCGAGCGGGAGCGCTCCGCACAGATACGCAGTATTTT. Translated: CASRRAGALRTDTQYF.